Included here is one TCR beta chain sequence, with context. Libraries were prepared by immunoSEQ multiplex PCR; TCRdb keeps only in-frame clonotypes and omits some of them. This table has around 200,000 clones, roughly 91% appearing once. The sample originates from a study of control samples from healthy donors and cancer patients. This sequence was found in a man between 18 and 35 years old in good health. The sample comprised blood.

The CDR3 nucleotides read TGCGCCAGCAGCTTTCTTCCGGGAGGGGAGGAACTGTTTTTT. Amino acid sequence: CASSFLPGGEELFF. This chain uses TRBV5-1 with TRBJ1-4; TRBD1 might be the D (5 bases). The CDR3 has 14 residues. Trimming took 2 bases from V and 12 from J, leaving 17 bases between them. Looked up from germline, CDR1 is SGHRS and CDR2 is YFSETQ.